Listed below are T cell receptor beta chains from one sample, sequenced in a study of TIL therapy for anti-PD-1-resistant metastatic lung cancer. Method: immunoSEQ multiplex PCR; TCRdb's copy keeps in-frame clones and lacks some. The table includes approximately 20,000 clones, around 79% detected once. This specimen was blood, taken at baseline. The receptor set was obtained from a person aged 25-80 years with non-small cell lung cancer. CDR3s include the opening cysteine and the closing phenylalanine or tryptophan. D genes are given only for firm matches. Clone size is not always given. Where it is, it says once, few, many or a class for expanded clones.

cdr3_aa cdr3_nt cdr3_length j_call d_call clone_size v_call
CASSPDRVGTGELFF TGTGCCAGCAGCCCCGATAGGGTTGGCACCGGGGAGCTGTTTTTT 15 TRBJ2-2 NA once TRBV4-2
CASSQDTGQGRSVNTEAFF TGCGCCAGCAGCCAAGATACAGGACAGGGAAGATCTGTGAACACTGAAGCTTTCTTT 19 TRBJ1-1 TRBD1 NA TRBV4-1
CASSSGGGAHNEQFF TGTGCCAGTAGTTCGGGCGGGGGGGCCCACAATGAGCAGTTCTTC 15 TRBJ2-1 TRBD2 NA TRBV19
CASSLGPRTEAFF TGTGCCAGCAGCCTTGGCCCGCGGACTGAAGCTTTCTTT 13 TRBJ1-1 NA NA TRBV4-2
CATRSGGNTEAFF TGTGCCACCAGAAGCGGGGGGAACACTGAAGCTTTCTTT 13 TRBJ1-1 NA NA TRBV15
CASSYLQAGNTIYF TGTGCCAGCAGTTACTTACAGGCTGGAAACACCATATATTTT 14 TRBJ1-3 NA NA TRBV6-5
CATRGDSSYEQYF TGTGCCACCAGGGGGGACAGCTCCTACGAGCAGTACTTC 13 TRBJ2-7 TRBD1 NA TRBV15
CASTDPFRGKLFF TGTGCCAGCACCGATCCATTTCGGGGAAAACTGTTTTTT 13 TRBJ1-4 NA NA TRBV6-5
CASRSGTGRGEQYF TGTGCCAGCAGGTCCGGGACAGGCCGGGGCGAGCAGTACTTC 14 TRBJ2-7 TRBD1 NA TRBV6-5
CASIREPGGTQYF TGTGCCAGTATACGGGAGCCTGGAGGGACCCAGTACTTC 13 TRBJ2-5 NA NA TRBV19
CASSLEGQTNEKLFF TGTGCCAGCAGCTTAGAAGGACAAACTAATGAAAAACTGTTTTTT 15 TRBJ1-4 NA once TRBV7-6
CASSQESFLAGSTDTQYF TGTGCCAGCAGCCAAGAATCTTTCTTAGCGGGGAGCACAGATACGCAGTATTTT 18 TRBJ2-3 TRBD2 NA TRBV4-2
CASSPTGTGDQPQHF TGTGCCAGCTCACCAACCGGGACAGGGGATCAGCCCCAGCATTTT 15 TRBJ1-5 TRBD1 once TRBV18
CAWYRPGRTFTEAFF TGTGCCTGGTATAGGCCCGGCAGGACCTTCACTGAAGCTTTCTTT 15 TRBJ1-1 NA NA TRBV30
CSVEKAGRGEQFF TGCAGCGTTGAAAAAGCGGGAAGGGGTGAGCAGTTCTTC 13 TRBJ2-1 TRBD2 NA TRBV29-1
CATGLAGANEQFF TGTGCCACTGGACTAGCGGGCGCCAATGAGCAGTTCTTC 13 TRBJ2-1 TRBD2 NA TRBV24-1
CASSPPPGTGGTDTQYF TGTGCCAGCAGTCCCCCTCCCGGGACAGGGGGGACAGATACGCAGTATTTT 17 TRBJ2-3 TRBD1 NA TRBV28
CASSQDPPSGRVKGTYNEQFF TGTGCCAGCAGCCAAGATCCCCCTAGCGGGAGGGTAAAGGGGACCTACAATGAGCAGTTCTTC 21 TRBJ2-1 TRBD2 NA TRBV3-1/TRBV3-2
CASSPPSKHQGFHTEAFF TGTGCCAGCAGCCCCCCGTCGAAACATCAGGGCTTTCACACTGAAGCTTTCTTT 18 TRBJ1-1 NA NA TRBV7-8
CATSSPVDSYNEQFF TGTGCCACCAGCAGCCCTGTTGATTCCTACAATGAGCAGTTCTTC 15 TRBJ2-1 NA NA TRBV15
CASSLAGGEVRGTQYF TGTGCCAGCAGCTTAGCTGGCGGGGAGGTCCGAGGGACCCAGTACTTC 16 TRBJ2-5 NA NA TRBV7-8
CASSQGQSGGNQPQHF TGTGCCAGCAGCCAGGGACAGTCCGGAGGCAATCAGCCCCAGCATTTT 16 TRBJ1-5 TRBD1 NA TRBV3-1/TRBV3-2
CASSPRVKNYGYTF TGTGCCAGCAGTCCCAGGGTGAAAAACTATGGCTACACCTTC 14 TRBJ1-2 NA NA TRBV6-5
CASSPQDRVGGLGQYF TGTGCCAGCAGTCCGCAGGACAGAGTTGGAGGGCTCGGGCAGTACTTC 16 TRBJ2-7 NA NA TRBV6-2/TRBV6-3
CASSLRVRNLNEQFF TGTGCCAGCAGCTTAAGGGTCCGAAACCTCAATGAGCAGTTCTTC 15 TRBJ2-1 NA NA TRBV5-4
CASSQPGTGIYNEQFF TGTGCCAGCAGCCAACCCGGGACAGGGATCTACAATGAGCAGTTCTTC 16 TRBJ2-1 TRBD1 NA TRBV3-1/TRBV3-2
CASSLDTGTSSPTQYF TGCGCCAGCAGCTTGGACACCGGGACTAGTTCGCCTACGCAGTATTTT 16 TRBJ2-3 TRBD2 NA TRBV5-1
CASSLSNQPQHF TGTGCCAGCAGTTTAAGCAATCAGCCCCAGCATTTT 12 TRBJ1-5 NA NA TRBV6-6
CASESKGLSNQPQHF TGTGCCAGTGAGAGCAAGGGCCTTAGCAATCAGCCCCAGCATTTT 15 TRBJ1-5 NA NA TRBV19
CASSFLGTRAREQFF TGTGCCAGCAGCTTCCTCGGGACTCGGGCGCGTGAGCAGTTCTTC 15 TRBJ2-1 NA few TRBV5-4
CASSYSTVNSPLHF TGTGCCAGCAGTTACTCGACGGTTAATTCACCCCTCCACTTT 14 TRBJ1-6 NA NA TRBV6-2/TRBV6-3
CAWRLQGWNSPLHF TGTGCCTGGAGGTTACAGGGGTGGAATTCACCCCTCCACTTT 14 TRBJ1-6 TRBD1 NA TRBV30
CASSSGTDSYEQYF TGTGCCAGCAGTTCCGGGACAGACTCCTACGAGCAGTACTTC 14 TRBJ2-7 TRBD1 NA TRBV7-9
CASSQDAFNQPQHF TGTGCCAGCAGCCAAGATGCCTTCAATCAGCCCCAGCATTTT 14 TRBJ1-5 NA NA TRBV3-1/TRBV3-2
CASSLGAGVADTQYF TGTGCCAGCAGCTTAGGAGCGGGAGTGGCGGATACGCAGTATTTT 15 TRBJ2-3 TRBD2 few TRBV7-9
CASSIDRGRWETQYF TGTGCCAGCAGCATCGACAGGGGGCGGTGGGAGACCCAGTACTTC 15 TRBJ2-5 TRBD1 NA TRBV9
CASWGDRFEKLFF TGTGCCAGTTGGGGGGACAGATTCGAAAAACTGTTTTTT 13 TRBJ1-4 TRBD1 NA TRBV2
CASSTLGTGKETQYF TGTGCCAGCAGTACCCTCGGGACAGGAAAAGAGACCCAGTACTTC 15 TRBJ2-5 TRBD1 NA TRBV6-5
CASSVDGTTTDTQYF TGTGCCAGCAGCGTAGATGGGACTACCACAGATACGCAGTATTTT 15 TRBJ2-3 TRBD2 NA TRBV9
CASSPISFRDGDTEAFF TGCGCCAGCAGCCCTATAAGTTTCAGGGACGGGGACACTGAAGCTTTCTTT 17 TRBJ1-1 NA NA TRBV4-3
CAWRYRGTYYGYTF TGTGCCTGGAGATATAGGGGGACCTACTATGGCTACACCTTC 14 TRBJ1-2 NA NA TRBV30
CAIRGQVGQPQHF TGTGCCATCAGGGGACAGGTGGGTCAGCCCCAGCATTTT 13 TRBJ1-5 TRBD1 NA TRBV10-3
CASSDRETGNSPLHF TGTGCCAGCAGCGACCGGGAGACGGGTAATTCACCCCTCCACTTT 15 TRBJ1-6 NA few TRBV9
CASSPQGNEKLFF TGTGCCAGCTCACCGCAGGGAAATGAAAAACTGTTTTTT 13 TRBJ1-4 NA few TRBV18
CATQLGTEAFF TGTGCCACTCAGTTGGGCACTGAAGCTTTCTTT 11 TRBJ1-1 NA NA TRBV19
CASSLDSPSGNTIYF TGCGCCAGCAGCTTGGACAGTCCCTCTGGAAACACCATATATTTT 15 TRBJ1-3 NA NA TRBV5-1
CASSPGTKPSDTQYF TGCGCCAGCAGCCCCGGGACCAAACCATCAGATACGCAGTATTTT 15 TRBJ2-3 NA NA TRBV4-1
CASSQGTSGTSTDTQYF TGCGCCAGCAGTCAAGGGACTAGCGGGACAAGCACAGATACGCAGTATTTT 17 TRBJ2-3 TRBD2 NA TRBV5-1
CASSQVVSVFVEKLFF TGCGCCAGCAGCCAAGTAGTTTCTGTGTTCGTCGAAAAACTGTTTTTT 16 TRBJ1-4 NA NA TRBV4-1
CATSPTGGIYWNTEAFF TGTGCCACCAGTCCGACAGGGGGCATTTATTGGAACACTGAAGCTTTCTTT 17 TRBJ1-1 TRBD1 NA TRBV15
CASSQEGRGGETQYF TGCGCCAGCAGCCAAGAGGGCAGGGGAGGGGAGACCCAGTACTTC 15 TRBJ2-5 NA once TRBV4-3
CASSYSYRSNQPQHF TGTGCCAGCAGTTACTCGTACCGTAGTAATCAGCCCCAGCATTTT 15 TRBJ1-5 NA NA TRBV6-2/TRBV6-3
CSVEGNYGYTF TGCAGCGTTGAGGGGAACTATGGCTACACCTTC 11 TRBJ1-2 NA NA TRBV29-1
CASSRAQGQGRLETQYF TGTGCCAGCAGCCGAGCACAGGGACAGGGGAGGTTGGAGACCCAGTACTTC 17 TRBJ2-5 TRBD1 NA TRBV11-2
CASSLAGTGVNYGYTF TGCGCCAGCAGCTTGGCGGGGACAGGGGTTAACTATGGCTACACCTTC 16 TRBJ1-2 TRBD1 NA TRBV5-1
CASSLYNRGAYGYTF TGTGCCAGCAGCTTGTATAACAGGGGGGCCTATGGCTACACCTTC 15 TRBJ1-2 TRBD1 NA TRBV5-4
CASRSGLAGGRGTGELFF TGTGCCAGCAGGTCCGGGCTAGCGGGGGGCCGGGGCACCGGGGAGCTGTTTTTT 18 TRBJ2-2 TRBD2 once TRBV27